This entry features one T cell receptor (beta chain) sequence. The antigen remains unidentified. Germline and junction disagree at one end, which may indicate a read error. TCRdb re-analysed the 5' RACE reads in MiXCR, keeping a single row per CDR3 protein. Of roughly 1,500,000 distinct CDR3 sequences detected, less than 40% appear once; the ten largest clones hold 0.25% to 0.3%. The data stem from a study of identical twins. Findings and caveats of the study: Clonotypes of the beta chain that were abundant in cord blood carried fewer insertions (memory repertoires showed none). Cross-sectional statistics underpinned the conclusions; the same donors were not followed. Potential partial confounding of zero-insertion analyses by invariant MAIT and iNKT cells was noted.

The sequencing sample was made of cord blood. The TCR originated in a newborn girl in good health.

CDR3 nucleotides: TGTGCCAGCAGCCAAGCGGATAACTATGGCCACACCTTC. Protein sequence: CASSQADNYGHTF. The rearrangement joins TRBV4-2 to TRBJ1-2; no firm D call. This CDR3 is 13 amino acids long. CDR1 and CDR2 (germline): LGHNA, YNFKEQ.